These T cell receptor beta chains were read from a single sample in a study of blood T cell repertoires in COVID-19. Profiling relied on immunoSEQ multiplex PCR, and the TCRdb table lists in-frame clones only, not all of them. The sample has some 200,000 clones, 85% to 90% seen once; the top ten hold under 4%. The sequencing sample was made of PBMCs or T cells enriched from blood (not recorded which). Receptors were obtained from a woman aged 18-35 years in a cohort exposed to, infected with or recovered from COVID-19 (not recorded which). CDR3s include the opening cysteine and the closing phenylalanine or tryptophan. A D gene is named only where the DNA matches it firmly. Not every row has a clone size; where given, it reads once, few, many or a size class.

TRBD1	NA	TRBJ2-7	TRBV27	CASLPGQGVYEQYF	TGTGCCAGCTTACCGGGACAGGGGGTCTACGAGCAGTACTTC
NA	NA	TRBJ1-1	TRBV28	CASSWGQSFTTEAFF	TGTGCCAGCAGCTGGGGGCAGTCCTTCACCACTGAAGCTTTCTTT
NA	NA	TRBJ2-7	TRBV5-1	CASSLEQGAGEQYF	TGCGCCAGCAGCTTGGAGCAGGGCGCCGGGGAGCAGTACTTC
NA	NA	TRBJ1-1	TRBV5-1	CASSPGVRLAESFF	TGCGCCAGCAGCCCCGGGGTCAGGTTGGCAGAATCTTTCTTT
NA	NA	TRBJ1-1	TRBV5-1	CASSTTGNTEAFF	TGCGCCAGCAGCACGACAGGGAACACTGAAGCTTTCTTT
NA	NA	TRBJ1-5	TRBV2	CASATGTQNQPQHF	TGTGCCAGCGCGACCGGGACACAGAATCAGCCCCAGCATTTT
NA	few	TRBJ2-7	TRBV6-5	CASSYSNPVLAREQYF	TGTGCCAGCAGTTACTCGAACCCGGTGCTAGCGAGGGAGCAGTACTTC
NA	NA	TRBJ1-1	TRBV27	CASSSRALNTEAFF	TGTGCCAGCAGTTCGAGGGCCTTGAACACTGAAGCTTTCTTT
NA	NA	TRBJ2-2	TRBV9	CASSVVATSDTGELFF	TGTGCCAGCAGCGTAGTAGCGACTAGTGACACCGGGGAGCTGTTTTTT
NA	NA	TRBJ1-1	TRBV28	CASSIGPYQGGTEAFF	TGTGCCAGCAGTATTGGACCGTATCAGGGAGGCACTGAAGCTTTCTTT
NA	NA	TRBJ1-6	TRBV7-7	CASSLRGGASYNSPLHF	TGTGCCAGCAGCTTACGCGGAGGGGCCTCCTATAATTCACCCCTCCACTTT
NA	once	TRBJ1-2	TRBV5-8	CASSPRGNYGYTF	TGTGCCAGCAGCCCCAGAGGCAACTATGGCTACACCTTC
NA	NA	TRBJ2-2	TRBV18	CASSPRLPGENTGELFF	TGTGCCAGCTCACCACGTTTGCCGGGGGAAAACACCGGGGAGCTGTTTTTT
NA	NA	TRBJ1-5	TRBV7-9	CASSLFEGINQPQHF	TGTGCCAGCAGCTTATTCGAGGGAATCAATCAGCCCCAGCATTTT
TRBD1	NA	TRBJ1-4	TRBV5-1	CASSLGTGYEKLFF	TGCGCCAGCAGCTTAGGGACAGGGTATGAAAAACTGTTTTTT
NA	few	TRBJ2-3	TRBV19	CASSRQISTDTQYF	TGTGCCAGTAGTCGTCAGATTAGCACAGATACGCAGTATTTT
TRBD2	NA	TRBJ2-1	TRBV7-9	CASSASGGPYNEQFF	TGTGCCAGCAGCGCTAGCGGGGGACCCTACAATGAGCAGTTCTTC
TRBD1	NA	TRBJ2-7	TRBV5-1	CASSLGPGQEGSYEQYF	TGCGCCAGCAGCTTGGGACCGGGACAGGAGGGATCCTACGAGCAGTACTTC
TRBD1	NA	TRBJ1-5	TRBV2	CASSRQGRNQPQHF	TGTGCCAGCAGCCGACAGGGGCGGAATCAGCCCCAGCATTTT
TRBD2	NA	TRBJ2-4	TRBV28	CASRRLAGGPKNIQYF	TGTGCCAGCAGACGTCTAGCGGGGGGGCCTAAAAACATTCAGTACTTC
TRBD2	NA	TRBJ2-1	TRBV5-4	CASSLPGTRDEQFF	TGTGCCAGCAGCCTGCCCGGGACTAGGGACGAGCAGTTCTTC
TRBD1	NA	TRBJ1-2	TRBV28	CASNLDRGQYGYTF	TGTGCCAGCAACCTAGACAGGGGCCAGTATGGCTACACCTTC
TRBD1	once	TRBJ2-1	TRBV4-1	CASRERDTGVYEQFF	TGCGCCAGCAGGGAACGGGACACAGGGGTCTATGAGCAGTTCTTC
NA	NA	TRBJ1-5	TRBV12-5	CASGPGGFEPQHF	TGTGCTAGTGGCCCCGGGGGGTTTGAGCCCCAGCATTTT
NA	NA	TRBJ1-1	TRBV19	CASSIDPGRGALNTEAFF	TGTGCCAGTAGTATAGATCCAGGCAGGGGCGCCTTGAACACTGAAGCTTTCTTT
TRBD1	NA	TRBJ1-1	TRBV7-2	CASSGHRGGALNTEAFF	TGTGCCAGCAGCGGCCACAGGGGGGGGGCCCTGAACACTGAAGCTTTCTTT
NA	NA	TRBJ1-5	TRBV7-2	CASSPDRFSNQPQHF	TGTGCCAGCAGCCCCGACAGGTTTAGCAATCAGCCCCAGCATTTT
NA	NA	TRBJ1-1	TRBV19	CASIPRGSYTEAFF	TGTGCCAGTATCCCTAGGGGGTCGTACACTGAAGCTTTCTTT
TRBD1	NA	TRBJ2-3	TRBV6-4	CASSDQSGGADTQYF	TGTGCCAGCAGTGATCAATCAGGGGGCGCAGATACGCAGTATTTT
NA	NA	TRBJ2-3	TRBV24-1	CATSDEAPGRDTDTQYF	TGTGCCACCAGTGACGAGGCCCCCGGGCGGGACACAGATACGCAGTATTTT
NA	NA	TRBJ2-2	TRBV6-5	CASNRGLSNTGELFF	TGTGCCAGTAACCGAGGACTTTCGAACACCGGGGAGCTGTTTTTT
NA	NA	TRBJ2-3	TRBV9	CASSLLGGGRGPDTQYF	TGTGCCAGCAGCCTTCTTGGGGGGGGCCGCGGGCCAGATACGCAGTATTTT
NA	NA	TRBJ1-4	TRBV12-3/TRBV12-4	CASSFAGNEKLFF	TGTGCCAGCAGCTTCGCCGGTAACGAAAAACTGTTTTTT
TRBD2	NA	TRBJ2-1	TRBV10-3	CANAGTSGDNEQFF	TGTGCCAATGCGGGGACTAGCGGGGACAATGAGCAGTTCTTC
TRBD1	NA	TRBJ1-3	TRBV5-1	CASRPGQGKGNTIYF	TGCGCCAGCAGACCTGGACAGGGGAAGGGAAACACCATATATTTT
NA	NA	TRBJ1-2	TRBV28	CASNDPGDYGYTF	TGTGCCAGCAACGATCCAGGGGACTATGGCTACACCTTC
NA	NA	TRBJ1-3	TRBV29-1	CSVARGDRNTIYF	TGCAGCGTCGCCCGGGGGGATCGAAACACCATATATTTT